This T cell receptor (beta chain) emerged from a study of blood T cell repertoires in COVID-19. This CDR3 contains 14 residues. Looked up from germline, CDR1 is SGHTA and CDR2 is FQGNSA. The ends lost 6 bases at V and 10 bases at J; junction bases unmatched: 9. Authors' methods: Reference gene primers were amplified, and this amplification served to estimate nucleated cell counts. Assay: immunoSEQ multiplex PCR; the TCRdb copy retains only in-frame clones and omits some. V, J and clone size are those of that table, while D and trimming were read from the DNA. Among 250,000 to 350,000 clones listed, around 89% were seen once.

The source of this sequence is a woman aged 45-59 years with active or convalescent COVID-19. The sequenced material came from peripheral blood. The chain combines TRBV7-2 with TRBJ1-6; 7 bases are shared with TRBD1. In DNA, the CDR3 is TGTGCCAGCAGACCGACAGGGAAGGGCTCACCCCTCCACTTT. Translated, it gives CASRPTGKGSPLHF.